These T cell receptor beta chains were read from a single sample in a study of OX40 agonist ivuxolimab in advanced cancers. The protocol was immunoSEQ multiplex PCR, while the TCRdb copy is restricted to in-frame clones and leaves out a portion. The sample contains roughly 79,000 clones, 91% of which appear only once. This sample comprised CD4+ or CD8+ T cells sorted from blood, obtained in a trial of the OX40 agonist ivuxolimab. These receptors came from an adult with an advanced solid tumor such as melanoma, head and neck, liver or kidney cancer. Both conserved end residues are trimmed from each CDR3. Each record gives: J gene, V gene, CDR3 protein.

TRBJ1-3	TRBV6-6	ASAQGAGNTIY
TRBJ1-1	TRBV28	ASSSGQGAISTEAF
TRBJ2-3	TRBV29-1	SVGTGGRDTQY
TRBJ1-2	TRBV28	ASSLQGLNYGYT
TRBJ2-7	TRBV27	ASSFYSSTYYEQY
TRBJ1-3	TRBV7-8	ASSPVRGARGNTIY
TRBJ2-3	TRBV20-1	SARDLNTQY
TRBJ2-2	TRBV25-1	ASRVDALPGELF
TRBJ2-2	TRBV6-6	ASSYSIQGNTGELF
TRBJ2-6	TRBV2	ASSRRQGFLSGANVLT